The clone carrying this T cell receptor beta chain was detected ten times or more. This record comes from a study of T cells in Graves' hyperthyroidism and ophthalmopathy. The germline gives CDR1 SEHNR, CDR2 FQNEAQ (reference sequence). Losses at the gene ends were 3 bases for V and 9 bases for J; bases not matched to a gene: 9. The CDR3 spans 16 residues. Amplification of TCR beta CDR3 regions was performed using RNA transcripts as template. TCR CDR3 regions were first amplified by RT-PCR with HTBI primers. TCRdb recomputed calls from the multiplex PCR reads with MiXCR, one row per CDR3 protein. Among about 600,000 distinct CDR3 sequences listed, about 15% were seen once.

The sequence was obtained from a woman in her forties or fifties with Graves' ophthalmopathy. The source material was blood. The chain couples TRBV7-9 to TRBJ1-6, with TRBD1 matching over 9 bases. The CDR3 DNA reads TGTGCCAGCAGCTTTTCGACCGGGACAGGGATTTCACCCCTCCACTTT. It yields the protein CASSFSTGTGISPLHF.